This entry describes one T cell receptor beta chain. The sample is drawn from a study of technical replicates of blood from several donors. Germline CDR1 and CDR2: LNHNV and YYDKDF (reference sequence). J gave up 9 bases and V 4 bases, and 24 bases lay outside the gene matches. CDR3 size: 19 residues. The method was immunoSEQ multiplex PCR; TCRdb's version includes in-frame clones alone and lacks a portion of them. The repertoire holds about 100,000 clones, with around 96% as singletons. The sample taken for sequencing was T cells isolated from PBMCs. The sequence derives from a human donor in good health. This chain links TRBV15 with TRBJ2-5, with TRBD1 matching over 9 bases. The CDR3 nucleotides are TGTGCCACCAGCACTTCAAAGGGACAGGGAACCTCAGGGCGGGGTGCCCAGTACTTC. As protein: CATSTSKGQGTSGRGAQYF.